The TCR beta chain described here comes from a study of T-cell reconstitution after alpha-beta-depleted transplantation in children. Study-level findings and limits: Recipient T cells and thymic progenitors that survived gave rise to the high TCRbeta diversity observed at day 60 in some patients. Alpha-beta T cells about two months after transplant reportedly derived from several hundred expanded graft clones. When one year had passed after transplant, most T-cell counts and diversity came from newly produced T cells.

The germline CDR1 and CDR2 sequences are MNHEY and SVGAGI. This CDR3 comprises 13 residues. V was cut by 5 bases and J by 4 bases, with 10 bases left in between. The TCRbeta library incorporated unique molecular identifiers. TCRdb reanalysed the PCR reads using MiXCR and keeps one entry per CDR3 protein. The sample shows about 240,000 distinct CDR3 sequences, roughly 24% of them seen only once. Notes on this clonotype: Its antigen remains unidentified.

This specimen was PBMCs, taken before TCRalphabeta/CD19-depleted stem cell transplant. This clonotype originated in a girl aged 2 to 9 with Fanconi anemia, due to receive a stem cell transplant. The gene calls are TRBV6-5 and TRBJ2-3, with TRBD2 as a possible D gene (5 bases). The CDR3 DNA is TGTGCCAGCAGTATTGCAGCGGCAGATACGCAGTATTTT. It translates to CASSIAAADTQYF.